A single sample gave rise to the 21 T cell receptor beta chains below, sequenced in a study of molecular identifiers for immune sequencing clone quantification. TCRdb re-analysed the PCR reads in MiXCR, keeping a single row per CDR3 protein. Here the sample spans more than 550,000 distinct CDR3 sequences, less than 30% being singletons. Sequencing used naive CD8+ T cells from blood, with Jurkat cell RNA spiked in. Subset in this sample: FACS-sorted CD8+CD4-CCR7+CD45RA+ naive T cells. Receptor source: a human donor in good health. Some libraries in this study had Jurkat cell RNA spiked in.

This clonotype was seen ten or more times. The J gene is TRBJ2-6, the V gene TRBV11-2; D gene ambiguous. With 6 bases removed from V and 2 bases from J, the gap between germline ends came to 2 bases. This CDR3 contains 12 residues. Germline-derived CDR1 and CDR2 are SGHAT and FQNNGV. This CDR3 is CASRAGANVLTF. Here the CDR3 DNA reads TGTGCCAGCAGGGCTGGGGCCAACGTCCTGACTTTC.

The table lists this clonotype with many counts. The chain employs TRBV30 and TRBJ1-1; D is unclear. The CDR3 spans 13 residues. The germline V gene encodes CDR1 GTSNPN and CDR2 SVGIG (reference sequence). The V end lost 0 bases, the J end lost 0 bases, and 5 bases lay between the germline ends. The CDR3: CAWSVHMNTEAFF. DNA for the CDR3: TGTGCCTGGAGTGTACATATGAACACTGAAGCTTTCTTT.

This clonotype appeared a few times. The chain has TRBV15 and TRBJ2-1; maybe TRBD2 (5 bases). CDR3 length: 15 amino acids. V was clipped by 1 base and J by 6 bases, with 13 bases between them. Germline CDR1 is LNHNV and CDR2 is YYDKDF (reference sequence). The CDR3 loop is CATSRAREHSNEQFF. Here the CDR3 DNA reads TGTGCCACCAGCAGAGCGAGGGAACACAGCAATGAGCAGTTCTTC. The full variable domain, completed using reference TRBV15 and TRBJ2-1, is DAMVIQNPRYQVTQFGKPVTLSCSQTLNHNVMYWYQQKSSQAPKLLFHYYDKDFNNEADTPDNFQSRRPNTSFCFLDIRSPGLGDTAMYLCATSRAREHSNEQFFGPGTRLTVL.

The chain links TRBV7-8 to TRBJ2-3, with a tentative D call TRBD2 (5 bases). Germline CDR1 reads SGHVS; CDR2 reads FQNEAQ. This CDR3 spans 16 amino acids. V was shortened by 5 bases and J by 6 bases, with 21 bases between the two germline ends. Written as DNA, the CDR3 is TGTGCCAGCAGCCCAGAGGGCGGCGGGTGGGCCGATACGCAGTATTTT. Encoded protein: CASSPEGGGWADTQYF.

The genes are TRBV9 and TRBJ1-4; D is perhaps TRBD1 (5 bases). The germline V gene has CDR1 SGDLS and CDR2 YYNGEE. V lost 3 bases and J lost 8, with 14 bases in between. This CDR3 is built from 14 residues. The CDR3 DNA follows: TGTGCCAGCAGCGCAGAGGGGTTTTTCGAAAAACTGTTTTTT. Translating it yields CASSAEGFFEKLFF.

This clonotype showed up just a few times. The CDR3 reads CASSLGSLAGQETQYF. Written as DNA, the CDR3 is TGTGCCAGCAGCTTGGGGAGCCTAGCGGGGCAAGAGACCCAGTACTTC. The chain employs TRBV5-4 and TRBJ2-5; TRBD2 aligns across 9 bases. The CDR3 spans 16 residues. J lost 2 bases, V lost 0 bases, and 5 bases had no gene match. Germline CDR1 and CDR2: SGHNT and YYREEE (reference sequence).

The chain combines TRBV11-2 with TRBJ2-3, with D possibly being TRBD2 (5 bases). CDR1 is SGHAT and CDR2 is FQNNGV in the germline V gene. This CDR3 is 16 amino acids long. Trimming left V 4 bases short and J 4 bases short, with 18 bases between. The CDR3 loop is CASSSHTLPGADTQYF. DNA of the CDR3: TGTGCCAGCAGCTCCCATACCCTGCCCGGGGCAGATACGCAGTATTTT.

There are many counts of this clonotype. The J gene is TRBJ2-7, the V gene TRBV28; 11 nucleotides line up with TRBD2. Germline V CDR1 and CDR2: MDHEN, SYDVKM. V gave up 10 bases and J gave up 7 bases; unmatched junction bases: 15. This CDR3 spans 15 amino acids. The CDR3 spells CAIPPGTSGSGEQYF. The CDR3 nucleotides read TGTGCCATCCCCCCCGGGACTAGCGGTTCAGGGGAGCAGTACTTC.

In regard to this clonotype: This sequence may be a read error, since a much larger clone differs from it by one base. The V gene is TRBV6-2 or TRBV6-3, the J gene TRBJ2-3; tentative D call: TRBD1 (6 bases). The CDR3 covers 15 residues. Germline-derived CDR1 and CDR2 are MNHEY and SVGEGT. The CDR3 loop reads CASSPGAALTDAQYF. In DNA, the CDR3 is TGTGCCAGCAGTCCAGGGGCTGCTTTGACAGATGCGCAGTATTTT.

A word on this clonotype: The conserved closing phenylalanine or tryptophan is absent in this CDR3, likely reflecting a read error. This chain uses TRBV5-4 with TRBJ2-3; no clear D. The V end was cut by 0 bases, the J end by 4 bases, with 12 bases between. Germline V gives CDR1 SGHNT, CDR2 YYREEE (reference sequence). This CDR3 is 15 amino acids long. The CDR3 loop reads CASSLVGWAADTQYV. In nucleotides, the CDR3 is TGTGCCAGCAGCTTGGTTGGGTGGGCAGCAGATACGCAGTATGTT.

This clonotype was seen many times. The V call is TRBV7-3, the J call TRBJ2-3; D remains unclear. CDR3 length equals 13 residues. V shed 5 bases and J shed 2 bases, with 8 bases lying between them. The germline V gene encodes CDR1 SGHTA and CDR2 FQGTGA. CDR3 in amino acids: CASSIDFTDTQYF. In DNA, the CDR3 is TGTGCCAGCAGCATAGACTTCACAGATACGCAGTATTTT.

This clonotype was found a few times. The genes are TRBV7-9 and TRBJ1-2; D call uncertain. Trimming took 6 bases from V and 4 from J, leaving 12 bases between them. The CDR3 is made up of 13 amino acids. The germline V gene has CDR1 SEHNR and CDR2 FQNEAQ (reference sequence). In nucleotides, the CDR3 is TGTGCCAGCAGTATGTCGGGGTTCTATGGCTACACCTTC. Amino acids: CASSMSGFYGYTF.

In DNA form, the CDR3 reads TGCAGTGCTTGGGGCGGGAAACAGGGATTCGAGCAGTACTTC. Protein: CSAWGGKQGFEQYF. The genes are TRBV20-1 and TRBJ2-7; D possibly uses TRBD1 or TRBD2 (6 bases each). CDR1 and CDR2 from the germline V gene are DFQATT and SNEGSKA (reference sequence). CDR3 size: 14 residues. V lost 5 bases and J 6 bases, leaving 20 bases between the germline ends.

The rearrangement links TRBV4-3 to TRBJ2-3; no firm D call. The germline V gene encodes CDR1 LGHNA and CDR2 YSLEER. The CDR3 consists of 15 residues. V lost 4 bases and J 2 bases, leaving 13 bases between the germline ends. Here the CDR3 DNA reads TGCGCCAGCAGCCGCGGCATTGGAAACACAGATACGCAGTATTTT. Translated, it gives CASSRGIGNTDTQYF.

This clonotype was recorded a few times. The chain combines TRBV19 with TRBJ1-2; 8 bases agree with TRBD1. CDR3 size: 14 residues. CDR1 is LNHDA, CDR2 SQIVND, per germline (reference sequence). The V and J ends lost 4 bases and 7 bases, in that order; junction bases with no gene match: 8. The DNA for the CDR3 is TGTGCCAGTAGTACAGGGGGCGATTTGGCTGGCTACACCTTC. Its translation is CASSTGGDLAGYTF.

The chain combines TRBV5-1 with TRBJ2-7, with D tentatively TRBD1 or TRBD2 (5 bases each). The CDR3 is 16 amino acids. Germline V gene sequence: CDR1 SGHRS, CDR2 YFSETQ. The V end lost 4 bases, the J end lost 1 base, and 18 bases lay between the germline ends. The CDR3, as DNA: TGCGCCAGCAGCCGTACTACGGGACCAGCTTCCTACGAGCAGTACTTC. It specifies CASSRTTGPASYEQYF.

This clonotype was counted a few times. The chain uses TRBV9 and TRBJ2-3; D unresolved. CDR3 length: 19 amino acids. Germline assignment: CDR1 SGDLS and CDR2 YYNGEE. Trimming took 0 bases from V and 2 from J, leaving 22 bases between them. The CDR3 reads CASSVAYTFAASLTDTQYF. The CDR3 DNA is TGTGCCAGCAGCGTAGCTTATACTTTCGCGGCAAGCCTCACAGATACGCAGTATTTT.

This clonotype was seen a few times. The chain employs TRBV19 and TRBJ2-1; D is unclear. The CDR3 loop spans 15 amino acids. Germline values: CDR1 LNHDA, CDR2 SQIVND (reference sequence). Trimming removed 6 bases from V and 2 bases from J, with 14 bases in between. CDR3 sequence: CASSKARNAYNEQFF. The DNA of the CDR3 is TGTGCCAGTAGCAAAGCCCGGAACGCCTACAATGAGCAGTTCTTC.

Points on this clonotype: Possible read error: a much larger clone is one base away. This chain uses TRBV6-5 with TRBJ2-3; D tentatively fits TRBD1 or TRBD2 (6 bases each). This CDR3 comprises 14 residues. The germline gives CDR1 MNHEY, CDR2 SVGAGI. CDR3 sequence reads: CASSYGGPTDMQYF. CDR3 DNA: TGTGCCAGCAGTTACGGGGGGCCCACAGATATGCAGTATTTT.

This clonotype was detected only once. The CDR3 reads CASSHDMQGALIQAPQYF. In nucleotides, the CDR3 is TGCGCCAGCAGCCATGATATGCAGGGGGCCCTCATCCAAGCGCCCCAGTACTTC. The chain uses TRBV4-1 and TRBJ2-5; TRBD1 matches at 8 bases. Unmatched junction bases numbered 21, after V lost 3 bases and J lost 9 bases. The germline CDR1 and CDR2 sequences are MGHRA and YSYEKL. This CDR3 is built from 18 residues.

Many counts were recorded for this clonotype. V and J are TRBV12-3 or TRBV12-4 and TRBJ2-1; 9 bases agree with TRBD1. V gave up 4 bases and J gave up 3 bases; unmatched junction bases: 7. The CDR3 has 16 residues. The CDR3 spells CASSSQDRGLYNEQFF. Written as DNA, the CDR3 is TGTGCCAGCAGTTCACAGGACAGGGGCCTCTACAATGAGCAGTTCTTC.